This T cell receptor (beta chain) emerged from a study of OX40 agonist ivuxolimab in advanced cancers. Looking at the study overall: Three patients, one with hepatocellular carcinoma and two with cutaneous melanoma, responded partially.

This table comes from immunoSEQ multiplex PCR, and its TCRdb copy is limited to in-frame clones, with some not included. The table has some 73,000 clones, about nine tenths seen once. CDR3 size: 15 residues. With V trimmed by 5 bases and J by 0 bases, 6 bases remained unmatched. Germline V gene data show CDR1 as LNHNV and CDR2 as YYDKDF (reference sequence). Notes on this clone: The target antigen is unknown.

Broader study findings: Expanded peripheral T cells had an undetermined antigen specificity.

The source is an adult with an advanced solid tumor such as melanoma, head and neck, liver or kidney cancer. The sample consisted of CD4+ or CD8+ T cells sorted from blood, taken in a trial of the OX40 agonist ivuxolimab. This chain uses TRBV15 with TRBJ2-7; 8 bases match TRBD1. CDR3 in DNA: TGTGCCACCAGCCGGGGACAGGACAGCTCCTACGAGCAGTACTTC. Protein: CATSRGQDSSYEQYF.